The clone carrying this TCR beta chain was seen just once. V was clipped by 5 bases and J by 2 bases, with 25 bases between them. This CDR3 is 19 amino acids long. Germline assignment: CDR1 LNHDA and CDR2 SQIVND (reference sequence). The sample comes from a study of CD8 T cells in Susac syndrome. An amount of RNA that ranged from 0.5 to 1 ug was reverse transcribed with random hexamers. Via MiXCR, TCRdb re-called the immunoSEQ multiplex PCR reads, giving one row per CDR3 protein. Of a few hundred thousand distinct CDR3 sequences in the sample, around 93% were seen once. The source of this sequence is a human donor with multiple sclerosis. The genes are TRBV19 and TRBJ1-5; possible D gene TRBD1, 5 bases. Source material: CD4+ T cells from PBMCs. CDR3 region: CASSPREGLSGGGNQPQHF. The CDR3 nucleotides are TGTGCCAGTAGTCCTCGTGAGGGACTCTCGGGAGGGGGCAATCAGCCCCAGCATTTT. The variable domain in full, completed from reference TRBV19 and TRBJ1-5, reads DGGITQSPKYLFRKEGQNVTLSCEQNLNHDAMYWYRQDPGQGLRLIYYSQIVNDFQKGDIAEGYSVSREKKESFPLTVTSAQKNPTAFYLCASSPREGLSGGGNQPQHFGDGTRLSIL.